This TCR beta chain was sequenced for a study of CD8+CD57+ T cells in acquired aplastic anemia. Study at large: Sorted CD4+ and CD8+ cells gave a mean 3.2 ug DNA, range about 0.2 to 27.4 ug.

This CDR3 is built from 16 residues. V dropped 4 bases and J dropped 5; count of bases not matched to a gene: 14. Germline values: CDR1 SQVTM, CDR2 ANQGSEA. Profiling of TCR beta VDJ combinations and CDR3 sequences used genomic DNA as template. TCRdb reanalysed the reads using MiXCR and keeps one entry per CDR3 protein. The top ten clones hold 2.5% to 3.5% of a sample with roughly 180,000 distinct CDR3 sequences, about 47% of them seen once. This clonotype was seen ten or more times. V and J are TRBV29-1 and TRBJ1-1; 9 bases align to TRBD1. Material: sorted CD4+, CD8+, or CD8+CD57+ T cells (not recorded which) from PBMCs. The clonotype originates from a human donor in good health. CDR3 sequence reads: CSVGRDATGGGTEAFF. CDR3 DNA: TGCAGCGTTGGGAGGGACGCGACAGGGGGGGGGACTGAAGCTTTCTTT.